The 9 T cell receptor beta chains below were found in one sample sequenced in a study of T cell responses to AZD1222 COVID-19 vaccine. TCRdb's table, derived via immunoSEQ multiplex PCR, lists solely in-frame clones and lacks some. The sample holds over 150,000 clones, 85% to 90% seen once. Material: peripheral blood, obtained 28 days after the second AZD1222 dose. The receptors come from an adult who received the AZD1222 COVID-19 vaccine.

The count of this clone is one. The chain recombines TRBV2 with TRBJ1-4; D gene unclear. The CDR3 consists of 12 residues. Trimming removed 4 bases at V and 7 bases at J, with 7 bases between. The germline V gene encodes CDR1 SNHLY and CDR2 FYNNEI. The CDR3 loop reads CASSVHREKLFF. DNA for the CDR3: TGTGCCAGCAGTGTACATCGTGAAAAACTGTTTTTT.

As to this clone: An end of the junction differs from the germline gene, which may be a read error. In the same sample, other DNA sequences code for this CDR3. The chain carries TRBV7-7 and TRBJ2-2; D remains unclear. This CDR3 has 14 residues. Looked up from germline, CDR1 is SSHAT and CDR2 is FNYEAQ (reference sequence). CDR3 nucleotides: TGTGCTAGCAGCTTAAGTGAGAACACCGGGGAGCTGTTTTTT. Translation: CASSLSENTGELFF.

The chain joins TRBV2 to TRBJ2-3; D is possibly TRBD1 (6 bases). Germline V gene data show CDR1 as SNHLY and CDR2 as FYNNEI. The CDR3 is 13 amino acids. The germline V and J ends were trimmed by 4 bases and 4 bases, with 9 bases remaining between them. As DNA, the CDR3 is TGTGCCAGCAGTGTTCAGGGGCCAGATACGCAGTATTTT. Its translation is CASSVQGPDTQYF.

CDR3: CASNDRVRLAYEQYF. CDR3 DNA sequence: TGTGCCAGCAACGACAGGGTACGCCTAGCCTACGAGCAGTACTTC. This chain links TRBV6-5 with TRBJ2-7, with 7 nucleotides matching TRBD1. Germline V gives CDR1 MNHEY, CDR2 SVGAGI. The CDR3 runs 15 residues. V dropped 7 bases and J dropped 2; count of bases not matched to a gene: 11.

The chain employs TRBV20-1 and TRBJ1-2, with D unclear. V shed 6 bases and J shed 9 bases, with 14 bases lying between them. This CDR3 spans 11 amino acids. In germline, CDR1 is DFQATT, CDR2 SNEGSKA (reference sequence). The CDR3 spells CSAVEGRRYTF. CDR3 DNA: TGCAGTGCCGTGGAAGGACGGCGCTACACCTTC.

DNA for the CDR3: TGTGCCAGCCGACTGGGACAGCGTTATGGCTACACCTTC. This encodes CASRLGQRYGYTF. The chain combines TRBV6-5 with TRBJ1-2; 7 bases fit TRBD1. The CDR3 totals 13 residues. Unmatched junction bases numbered 8, after V lost 8 bases and J lost 5 bases. Germline V gene sequence: CDR1 MNHEY, CDR2 SVGAGI.

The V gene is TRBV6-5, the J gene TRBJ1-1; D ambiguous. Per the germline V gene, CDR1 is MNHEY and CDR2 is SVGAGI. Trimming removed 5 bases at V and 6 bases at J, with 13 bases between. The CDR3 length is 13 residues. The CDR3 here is CASSHGPKPEAFF. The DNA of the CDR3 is TGTGCCAGCAGTCACGGACCGAAACCTGAAGCTTTCTTT.

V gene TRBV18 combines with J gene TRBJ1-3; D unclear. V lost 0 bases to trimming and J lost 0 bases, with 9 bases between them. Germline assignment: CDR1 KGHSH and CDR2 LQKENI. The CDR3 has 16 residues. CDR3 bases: TGTGCCAGCTCACCACCTGGTGGAAGCTCTGGAAACACCATATATTTT. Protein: CASSPPGGSSGNTIYF. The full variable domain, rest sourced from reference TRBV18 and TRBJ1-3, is NAGVMQNPRHLVRRRGQEARLRCSPMKGHSHVYWYRQLPEEGLKFMVYLQKENIIDESGMPKERFSAEFPKEGPSILRIQQVVRGDSAAYFCASSPPGGSSGNTIYFGEGSWLTVV.

CDR3: CASVKLRAGEDEQYF. The CDR3 DNA reads as TGTGCCAGCGTCAAGCTCCGGGCAGGGGAGGACGAGCAGTACTTC. The chain employs TRBV6-5 and TRBJ2-7, with D possibly being TRBD1 or TRBD2 (6 bases each). V lost 8 bases and J 5 bases, leaving 22 bases between the germline ends. Germline loops: CDR1 MNHEY, CDR2 SVGAGI. The CDR3 covers 15 residues.